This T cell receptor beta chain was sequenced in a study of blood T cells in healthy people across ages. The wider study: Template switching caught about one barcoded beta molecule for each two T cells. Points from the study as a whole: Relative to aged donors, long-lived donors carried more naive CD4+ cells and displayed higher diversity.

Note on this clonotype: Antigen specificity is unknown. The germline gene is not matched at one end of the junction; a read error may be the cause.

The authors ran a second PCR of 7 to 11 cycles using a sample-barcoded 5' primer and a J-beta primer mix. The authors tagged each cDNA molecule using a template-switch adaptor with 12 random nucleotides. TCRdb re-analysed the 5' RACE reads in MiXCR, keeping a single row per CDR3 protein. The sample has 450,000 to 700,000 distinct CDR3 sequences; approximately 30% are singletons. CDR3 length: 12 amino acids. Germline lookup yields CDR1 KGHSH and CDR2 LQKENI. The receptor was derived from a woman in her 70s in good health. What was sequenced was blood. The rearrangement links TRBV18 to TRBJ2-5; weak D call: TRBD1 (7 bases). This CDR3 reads CACSARDSQGYF. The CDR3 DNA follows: TGTGCCTGCTCAGCGCGGGACAGCCAGGGGTACTTC.